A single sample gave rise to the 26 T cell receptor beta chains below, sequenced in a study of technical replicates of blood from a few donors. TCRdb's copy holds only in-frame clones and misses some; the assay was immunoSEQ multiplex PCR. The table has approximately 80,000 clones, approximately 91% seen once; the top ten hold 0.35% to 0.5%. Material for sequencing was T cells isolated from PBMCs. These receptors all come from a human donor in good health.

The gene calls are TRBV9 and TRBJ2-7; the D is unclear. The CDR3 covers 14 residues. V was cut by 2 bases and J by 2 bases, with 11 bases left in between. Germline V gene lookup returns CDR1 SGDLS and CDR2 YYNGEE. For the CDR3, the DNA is TGTGCCAGCAGCGTGGGCGTATTAACCTACGAGCAGTACTTC. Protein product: CASSVGVLTYEQYF.

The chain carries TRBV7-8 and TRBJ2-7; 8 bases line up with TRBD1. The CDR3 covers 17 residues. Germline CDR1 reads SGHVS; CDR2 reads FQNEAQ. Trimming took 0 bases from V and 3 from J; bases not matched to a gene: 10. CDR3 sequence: CASSLAPGAGGFYEQYF. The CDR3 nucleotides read TGTGCCAGCAGCTTAGCCCCAGGGGCAGGGGGCTTCTACGAGCAGTACTTC.

The CDR3: CASSRELAGPGGELFF. The CDR3 region has the DNA TGCGCCAGCAGCCGTGAACTAGCGGGTCCTGGGGGGGAGCTGTTTTTT. The gene calls are TRBV4-3 and TRBJ2-2, with 9 bases lining up with TRBD2. The V and J ends lost 4 bases and 8 bases, in that order; junction bases with no gene match: 11. This CDR3 is built from 16 residues. Germline values: CDR1 LGHNA, CDR2 YSLEER.

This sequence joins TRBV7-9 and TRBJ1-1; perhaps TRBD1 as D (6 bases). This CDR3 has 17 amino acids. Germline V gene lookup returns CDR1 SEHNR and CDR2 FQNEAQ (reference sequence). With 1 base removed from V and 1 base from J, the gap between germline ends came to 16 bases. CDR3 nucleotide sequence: TGTGCCAGCAGCTTAGGGGGTGATGGGACACCGAACACTGAAGCTTTCTTT. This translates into CASSLGGDGTPNTEAFF.

CDR3 DNA: TGTGCCAGCAGTGTCGGACAGGGCGCCTATGGCTACACCTTC. Its translation is CASSVGQGAYGYTF. The V and J genes are TRBV25-1 and TRBJ1-2; 8 bases are shared with TRBD1. The V gene's germline CDR1 is MGHDK and CDR2 SYGVNS. This CDR3 has 14 residues. After removal of 4 bases from V and 4 bases from J, the junction contained 5 bases not matched to a gene.

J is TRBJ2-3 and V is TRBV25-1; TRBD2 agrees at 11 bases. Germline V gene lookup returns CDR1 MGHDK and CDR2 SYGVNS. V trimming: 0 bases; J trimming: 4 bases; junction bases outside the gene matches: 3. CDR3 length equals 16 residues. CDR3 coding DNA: TGTGCCAGCAGTGAATATCTAGCGGGAGGCGCAGATACGCAGTATTTT. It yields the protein CASSEYLAGGADTQYF.

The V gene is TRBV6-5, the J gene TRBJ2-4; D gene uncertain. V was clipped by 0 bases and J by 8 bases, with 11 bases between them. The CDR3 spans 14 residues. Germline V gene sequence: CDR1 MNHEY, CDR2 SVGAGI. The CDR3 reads CASSYSIEADIQYF. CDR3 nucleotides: TGTGCCAGCAGTTACTCGATCGAGGCGGACATTCAGTACTTC.

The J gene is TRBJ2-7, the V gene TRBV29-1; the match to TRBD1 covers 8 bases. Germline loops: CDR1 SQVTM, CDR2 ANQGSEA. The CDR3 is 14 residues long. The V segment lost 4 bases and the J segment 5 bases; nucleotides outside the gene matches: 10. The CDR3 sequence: CSVAPRTGRNEQYF. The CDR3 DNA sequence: TGCAGCGTTGCACCGAGGACAGGGAGAAACGAGCAGTACTTC.

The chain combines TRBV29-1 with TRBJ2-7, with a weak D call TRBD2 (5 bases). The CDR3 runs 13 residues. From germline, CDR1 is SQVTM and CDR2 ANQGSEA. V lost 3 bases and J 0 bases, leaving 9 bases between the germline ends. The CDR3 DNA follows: TGCAGCGTTGAGAGGGAAAGCTCCTACGAGCAGTACTTC. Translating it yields CSVERESSYEQYF.

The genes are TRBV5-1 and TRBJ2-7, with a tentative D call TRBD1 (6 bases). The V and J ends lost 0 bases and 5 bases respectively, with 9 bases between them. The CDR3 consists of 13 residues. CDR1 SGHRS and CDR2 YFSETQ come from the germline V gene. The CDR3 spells CASSLDRVNEQYF. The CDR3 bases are TGCGCCAGCAGCTTGGACAGGGTCAACGAGCAGTACTTC.

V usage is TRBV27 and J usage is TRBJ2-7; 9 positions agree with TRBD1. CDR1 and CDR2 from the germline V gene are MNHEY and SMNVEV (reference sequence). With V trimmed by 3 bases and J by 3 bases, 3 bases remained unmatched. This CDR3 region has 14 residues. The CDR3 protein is CASSLAGQGYEQYF. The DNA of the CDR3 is TGTGCCAGCAGTTTGGCGGGACAGGGCTACGAGCAGTACTTC.

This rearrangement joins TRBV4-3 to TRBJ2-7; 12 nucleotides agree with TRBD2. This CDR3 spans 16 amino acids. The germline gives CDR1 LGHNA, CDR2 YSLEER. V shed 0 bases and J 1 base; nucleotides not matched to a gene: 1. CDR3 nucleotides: TGCGCCAGCAGCCAAGAAGGGACTAGCGGGTCCTACGAGCAGTACTTC. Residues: CASSQEGTSGSYEQYF.

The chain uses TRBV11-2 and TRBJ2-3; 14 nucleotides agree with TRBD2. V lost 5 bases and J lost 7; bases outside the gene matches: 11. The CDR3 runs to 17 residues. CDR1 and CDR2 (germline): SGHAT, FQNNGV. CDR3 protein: CASSTGLAGEGANTQYF. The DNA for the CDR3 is TGTGCCAGCAGCACGGGACTAGCGGGAGAGGGAGCGAATACGCAGTATTTT.

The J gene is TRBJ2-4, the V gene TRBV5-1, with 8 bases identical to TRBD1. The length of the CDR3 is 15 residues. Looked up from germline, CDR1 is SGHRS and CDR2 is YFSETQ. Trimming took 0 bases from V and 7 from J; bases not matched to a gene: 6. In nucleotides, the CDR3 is TGCGCCAGCAGCTTGGCGGACAGGGTGCCTAACATTCAGTACTTC. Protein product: CASSLADRVPNIQYF.

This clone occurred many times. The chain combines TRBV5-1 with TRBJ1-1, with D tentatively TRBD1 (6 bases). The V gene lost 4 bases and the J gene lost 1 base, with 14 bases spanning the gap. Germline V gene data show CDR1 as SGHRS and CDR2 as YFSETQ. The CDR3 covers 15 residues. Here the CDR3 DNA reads TGCGCCAGCAGCCCAAGGACAGACCGGAACACTGAAGCTTTCTTT. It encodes CASSPRTDRNTEAFF.

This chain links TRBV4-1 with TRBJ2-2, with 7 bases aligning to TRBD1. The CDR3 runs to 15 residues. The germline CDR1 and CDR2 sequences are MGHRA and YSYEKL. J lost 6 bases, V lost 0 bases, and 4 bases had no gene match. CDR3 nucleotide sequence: TGCGCCAGCAGCCAAGAAGGGGGCGCGGCCGGGGAGCTGTTTTTT. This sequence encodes CASSQEGGAAGELFF.

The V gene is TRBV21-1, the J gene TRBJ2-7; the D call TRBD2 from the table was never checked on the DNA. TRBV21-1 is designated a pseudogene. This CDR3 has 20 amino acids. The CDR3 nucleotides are TGTGCCAGCAAGGGCACACGATGGGATAGCGGGAGGGCCTGTGTTTACGAGCAGTACTTC. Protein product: CASKGTRWDSGRACVYEQYF.

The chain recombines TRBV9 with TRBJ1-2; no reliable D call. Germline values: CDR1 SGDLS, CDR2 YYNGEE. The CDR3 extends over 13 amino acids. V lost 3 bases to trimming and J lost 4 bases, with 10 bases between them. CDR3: CASSATVLYGYTF. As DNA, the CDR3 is TGTGCCAGCAGCGCCACGGTCCTCTATGGCTACACCTTC.

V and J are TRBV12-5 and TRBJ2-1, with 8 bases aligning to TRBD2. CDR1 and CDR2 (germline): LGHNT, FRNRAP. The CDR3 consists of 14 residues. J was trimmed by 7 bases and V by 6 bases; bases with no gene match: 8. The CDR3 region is CASGLGLAGNEQFF. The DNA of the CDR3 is TGTGCTAGTGGCCTTGGACTAGCCGGAAATGAGCAGTTCTTC.

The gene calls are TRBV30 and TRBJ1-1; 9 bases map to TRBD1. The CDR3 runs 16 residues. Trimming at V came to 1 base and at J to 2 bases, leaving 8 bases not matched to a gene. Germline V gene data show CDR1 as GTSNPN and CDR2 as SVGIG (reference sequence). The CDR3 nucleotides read TGTGCCTGGAGTGACCGGACAGGGGTCCCCAACACTGAAGCTTTCTTT. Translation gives CAWSDRTGVPNTEAFF.

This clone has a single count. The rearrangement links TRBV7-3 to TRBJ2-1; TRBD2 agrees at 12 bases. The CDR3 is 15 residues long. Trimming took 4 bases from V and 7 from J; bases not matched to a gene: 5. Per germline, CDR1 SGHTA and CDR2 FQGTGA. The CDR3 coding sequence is TGTGCCAGCAGCTCGCGGACTAGCGGGACGAATGAGCAGTTCTTC. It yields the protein CASSSRTSGTNEQFF.

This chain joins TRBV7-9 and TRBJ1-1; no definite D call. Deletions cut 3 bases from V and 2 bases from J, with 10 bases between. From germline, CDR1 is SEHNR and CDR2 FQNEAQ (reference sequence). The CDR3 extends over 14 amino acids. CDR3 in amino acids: CASSFPRYNTEAFF. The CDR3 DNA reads TGTGCCAGCAGCTTCCCTCGTTATAACACTGAAGCTTTCTTT.

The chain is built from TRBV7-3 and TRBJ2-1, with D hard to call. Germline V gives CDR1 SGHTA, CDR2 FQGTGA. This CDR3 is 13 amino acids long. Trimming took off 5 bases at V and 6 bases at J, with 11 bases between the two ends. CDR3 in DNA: TGTGCCAGCAGCCCAGACTCGGCCAATGAGCAGTTCTTC. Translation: CASSPDSANEQFF.

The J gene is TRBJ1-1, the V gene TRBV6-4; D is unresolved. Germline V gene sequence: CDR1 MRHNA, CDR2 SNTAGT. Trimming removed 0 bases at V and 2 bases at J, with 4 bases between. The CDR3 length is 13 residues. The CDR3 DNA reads TGTGCCAGCAGTGACTCGACAAACACTGAAGCTTTCTTT. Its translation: CASSDSTNTEAFF.

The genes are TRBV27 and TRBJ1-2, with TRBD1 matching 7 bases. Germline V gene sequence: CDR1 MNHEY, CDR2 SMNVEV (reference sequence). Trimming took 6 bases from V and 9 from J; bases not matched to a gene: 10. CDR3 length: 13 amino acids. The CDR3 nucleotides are TGTGCCAGCAGCCCGGACAGGCTTCGGAGCTACACCTTC. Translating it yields CASSPDRLRSYTF.

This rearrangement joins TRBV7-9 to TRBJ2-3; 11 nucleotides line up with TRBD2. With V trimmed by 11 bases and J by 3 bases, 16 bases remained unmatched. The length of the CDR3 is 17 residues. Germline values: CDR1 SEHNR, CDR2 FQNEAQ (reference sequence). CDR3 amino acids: CALVPSGRLRFTDTQYF. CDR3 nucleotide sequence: TGTGCCTTAGTTCCTAGCGGGAGGTTACGCTTTACAGATACGCAGTATTTT.